These 27 T cell receptor beta chains came from one sample sequenced in a study of T-cell memory formation after mild COVID-19. TCRdb analysed the 5' RACE reads with MiXCR anew, one entry per CDR3 protein. The sample has roughly 400,000 distinct CDR3 sequences, about 16% seen once; the top ten hold under 25%. The material sequenced was PBMCs or a T cell subset sorted from them (not recorded which). The origin of the receptors is a man younger than 35 who had mild COVID-19 (a few samples of this study predate the infection). Cell type and time point are not known.

In its sample, this clonotype was seen a few times. The J gene is TRBJ2-7, the V gene TRBV20-1, with D perhaps given as TRBD1 or TRBD2 (6 bases each). Germline V lookup: CDR1 DFQATT, CDR2 SNEGSKA (reference sequence). V was pared by 3 bases and J by 0 bases, with 9 bases between. This CDR3 spans 13 amino acids. CDR3 region: CSARGGHSYEQYF. The CDR3 DNA follows: TGCAGTGCTAGGGGGGGACACTCCTACGAGCAGTACTTC.

V and J are TRBV5-1 and TRBJ2-1; D not certain. V was clipped by 4 bases and J by 1 base, with 15 bases between them. This CDR3 has 16 residues. Germline lookup yields CDR1 SGHRS and CDR2 YFSETQ. CDR3 sequence reads: CASSLEGLWSYNEQFF. The CDR3 region has the DNA TGCGCCAGCAGCCTCGAAGGTTTATGGTCCTACAATGAGCAGTTCTTC.

This clonotype was seen a handful of times. DNA of the CDR3: TGTGCCAGCAGCTTGCTAGCCGGTTCTCCTGAGCAGTTCTTC. Translating it yields CASSLLAGSPEQFF. V and J are TRBV7-2 and TRBJ2-1; possibly TRBD2 for D (5 bases). There are 14 residues in the CDR3. Germline V gives CDR1 SGHTA, CDR2 FQGNSA. The V end was cut by 3 bases, the J end by 9 bases, with 15 bases between. Supplemented by reference TRBV7-2 and TRBJ2-1, the full variable domain reads GAGVSQSPSNKVTEKGKDVELRCDPISGHTALYWYRQSLGQGLEFLIYFQGNSAPDKSGLPSDRFSAERTGGSVSTLTIQRTQQEDSAVYLCASSLLAGSPEQFFGPGTRLTVL.

The table lists this clonotype with many counts. The germline gene is not matched at one end of the junction; a read error may be the cause. This chain connects TRBV7-3 to TRBJ1-1; D is possibly TRBD1 (6 bases). Germline V CDR1 and CDR2: SGHTA, FQGTGA. The CDR3 spans 13 residues. CDR3 DNA sequence: TGCGCCAGCAGCTTGACAGGGAACACTGAAGCTTTCTTT. Its translation is CASSLTGNTEAFF.

This clonotype was recorded a few times. V and J are TRBV11-3 and TRBJ2-3, with unresolved D. Between the trimmed V and J ends, which lost 0 bases and 7 bases, there was a span of 14 bases. CDR3 length: 15 amino acids. The germline CDR1 and CDR2 sequences are SGHNT and YENEEA. CDR3 in amino acids: CASSLEGAPGYTQYF. In DNA, the CDR3 is TGTGCCAGCAGCTTAGAGGGTGCCCCAGGATATACGCAGTATTTT.

Concerning this clonotype itself: Possible read error: a much larger clone is one base away. The chain carries TRBV7-8 and TRBJ2-4; 9 bases align to TRBD2. V was clipped by 4 bases and J by 8 bases; unmatched bases: 6. This CDR3 is built from 14 residues. Germline CDR1 reads SGHVS; CDR2 reads FQNEAQ. The CDR3 DNA is TGTGCCAGCAGCTCAGGGCGGGGGGGAGACATTCAGTACTTC. Protein: CASSSGRGGDIQYF. Full variable domain (missing parts from reference TRBV7-8 and TRBJ2-4): GAGVSQSPRYKVAKRGQDVALRCDPISGHVSLFWYQQALGQGPEFLTYFQNEAQLDKSGLPSDRFFAERPEGSVSTLKIQRTQQEDSAVYLCASSSGRGGDIQYFGAGTRLSVL.

The rearrangement uses TRBV10-3 and TRBJ2-5; TRBD1 matches at 7 bases. The V gene end was trimmed by 1 base and the J gene end by 4 bases; junction bases not matched to a gene: 3. The CDR3 consists of 14 residues. CDR1 is ENHRY, CDR2 SYGVKD, per germline. For the CDR3, the DNA is TGTGCCATCAGTGAGTTTACAGGGGTAGAGACCCAGTACTTC. This encodes CAISEFTGVETQYF.

The chain has TRBV20-1 and TRBJ2-1, with D perhaps matching TRBD2 (5 bases). Germline loops: CDR1 DFQATT, CDR2 SNEGSKA (reference sequence). Trimming cost V 0 bases and J 3 bases, with 12 bases left between them. The CDR3 is 15 amino acids. The CDR3 bases are TGCAGTGCTAGAGATCCGGGGAGTATCTACAATGAGCAGTTCTTC. This encodes CSARDPGSIYNEQFF.

CDR3 sequence (DNA): TGTGCCAGCAGCAAAGCGGGCAGCTATCTTTCACCCCTCCACTTT. It yields the protein CASSKAGSYLSPLHF. The chain uses TRBV21-1 and TRBJ1-6. TRBV21-1 is recorded as a pseudogene. There are 15 residues in the CDR3.

V gene TRBV7-9 combines with J gene TRBJ1-3; D gene unclear. The CDR3 has 14 residues. Germline V gene data show CDR1 as SEHNR and CDR2 as FQNEAQ (reference sequence). The V and J ends lost 5 bases and 1 base respectively, with 9 bases between them. In DNA, the CDR3 is TGTGCCAGCAGCGGCCAGACTTCTGGAAACACCATATATTTT. Encoded protein: CASSGQTSGNTIYF.

The rearrangement uses TRBV5-1 and TRBJ2-7, with D maybe TRBD1 (6 bases). The CDR3 spans 13 residues. V was cut by 1 base and J by 1 base, with 6 bases left in between. CDR1 is SGHRS, CDR2 YFSETQ, per germline. CDR3 bases: TGCGCCAGCAGCTTGACAGGGTCCTACGAGCAGTACGTC. Its translation: CASSLTGSYEQYV.

This chain connects TRBV5-1 to TRBJ1-2, with 7 bases that match TRBD1. The CDR3 loop spans 14 amino acids. The germline gives CDR1 SGHRS, CDR2 YFSETQ. V was pared by 7 bases and J by 8 bases, with 14 bases of the junction left unmatched. The CDR3 protein is CASRNEGARLGYTF. Written as DNA, the CDR3 is TGCGCCAGCCGGAATGAGGGGGCGCGGTTGGGCTACACCTTC.

This clonotype was seen only a few times. The chain recombines TRBV6-2 or TRBV6-3 with TRBJ2-7; D is undetermined. The CDR3 length is 14 residues. The germline gives CDR1 MNHEY, CDR2 SVGEGT. V was cut by 1 base and J by 2 bases, with 9 bases left in between. Here the CDR3 reads CASSYFEEPYEQYF. In nucleotides, the CDR3 is TGTGCCAGCAGTTACTTCGAGGAGCCCTACGAGCAGTACTTC.

This clonotype was detected a few times. The V and J genes are TRBV6-6 and TRBJ2-7, with 7 bases fitting TRBD1. Germline assignment: CDR1 MNHNY and CDR2 SVGAGI (reference sequence). The CDR3 is 15 amino acids. With V trimmed by 6 bases and J by 2 bases, 10 bases remained unmatched. CDR3 bases: TGTGCCAGCAGCTCATCCTGGGACAGACCCTACGAGCAGTACTTC. Translating gives CASSSSWDRPYEQYF.

V and J are TRBV15 and TRBJ1-2; tentative D call: TRBD1 (5 bases). The CDR3 has 14 residues. Germline-derived CDR1 and CDR2 are LNHNV and YYDKDF (reference sequence). Trimming stripped 3 bases from V and 4 bases from J, with 12 bases between. The CDR3 protein is CATSSTGLAYGYTF. As DNA, the CDR3 is TGTGCCACCAGCAGTACAGGTCTCGCCTATGGCTACACCTTC.

This chain uses TRBV4-1 with TRBJ1-1; D unclear. This CDR3 comprises 14 residues. Germline CDR1 MGHRA, CDR2 YSYEKL. V lost 0 bases and J 0 bases, leaving 5 bases between the germline ends. Written as DNA, the CDR3 is TGCGCCAGCAGCCAAGACGAGCTGAACACTGAAGCTTTCTTT. The encoded protein is CASSQDELNTEAFF.

The chain uses TRBV12-3 or TRBV12-4 and TRBJ1-1, with 8 bases that match TRBD1. The CDR3 length is 14 residues. J gave up 11 bases and V 5 bases, and 13 bases lay outside the gene matches. The chain's CDR3 is CASSPRYGQGYAFF. In nucleotides, the CDR3 is TGTGCCAGCAGTCCTCGCTATGGACAGGGATACGCTTTCTTT.

Only a few counts were recorded for this clonotype. The V and J genes are TRBV11-2 and TRBJ2-3; D call uncertain. CDR3 length: 14 residues. Trimming removed 6 bases at V and 2 bases at J, with 12 bases between. Germline loops: CDR1 SGHAT, CDR2 FQNNGV. This chain's CDR3 is CASRKISSTDTQYF. The CDR3 DNA reads TGTGCCAGCAGAAAGATATCCTCCACAGATACGCAGTATTTT.

This clonotype was counted only a few times. The J gene is TRBJ1-1, the V gene TRBV7-9; D ambiguous. This CDR3 is built from 12 residues. V was pared by 8 bases and J by 1 base, with 8 bases between. Germline CDR1 is SEHNR and CDR2 is FQNEAQ (reference sequence). CDR3 nucleotide sequence: TGTGCCAGCGGGAAGGCGAACACTGAAGCTTTCTTT. It codes for CASGKANTEAFF.

V and J are TRBV20-1 and TRBJ2-7; 9 positions match TRBD2. The germline CDR1 and CDR2 sequences are DFQATT and SNEGSKA (reference sequence). Germline trimming cut 8 bases from V and 2 bases from J; bases unmatched to any gene: 10. The CDR3 length is 14 residues. The CDR3 spells CSPTRGGETYEQYV. CDR3 sequence (DNA): TGCAGTCCTACGCGGGGGGGCGAAACCTACGAGCAGTACGTC.

This clonotype was seen more than once but under ten times. CDR3 sequence: CASSQARALGHEQYF. DNA for the CDR3: TGTGCCAGCAGCCAAGCAAGGGCCCTTGGCCACGAGCAGTACTTC. The gene calls are TRBV14 and TRBJ2-7; no firm D call. This CDR3 has 15 amino acids. V was clipped by 1 base and J by 5 bases, with 15 bases between them. The germline gives CDR1 SGHDN, CDR2 FVKESK. Full variable domain (outside the CDR3, taken from reference TRBV14 and TRBJ2-7): EAGVTQFPSHSVIEKGQTVTLRCDPISGHDNLYWYRRVMGKEIKFLLHFVKESKQDESGMPNNRFLAERTGGTYSTLKVQPAELEDSGVYFCASSQARALGHEQYFGPGTRLTVT.

The V call is TRBV6-6, the J call TRBJ2-1, with 8 bases aligning to TRBD1. Germline V gives CDR1 MNHNY, CDR2 SVGAGI (reference sequence). V shed 0 bases, J shed 4 bases, and the junction held 11 bases outside the gene matches. The CDR3 length is 18 residues. The CDR3 DNA reads TGTGCCAGCAGTTACTCTGTCGCGCAGGGGGCTGCGTACAATGAGCAGTTCTTC. As protein: CASSYSVAQGAAYNEQFF.

This chain joins TRBV4-3 and TRBJ2-7; D perhaps matches TRBD2 (6 bases). The germline V gene has CDR1 LGHNA and CDR2 YSLEER. V dropped 4 bases and J dropped 0 bases, with 13 bases sitting between them. The CDR3 is 15 amino acids. In DNA, the CDR3 is TGCGCCAGCAGCCTCCGGGACTTGAGCTCCTACGAGCAGTACTTC. Translating it yields CASSLRDLSSYEQYF.

This clonotype was seen a few times. The chain uses TRBV7-3 and TRBJ2-2; D gene uncertain. Trimming shortened V by 3 bases and J by 0 bases, and 11 bases separated the two germline ends. Germline V lookup: CDR1 SGHTA, CDR2 FQGTGA. The CDR3 sequence is 16 residues long. CDR3 loop: CASSFNTGANTGELFF. CDR3 nucleotides: TGTGCCAGCAGCTTCAACACGGGTGCGAACACCGGGGAGCTGTTTTTT.

This chain joins TRBV6-6 and TRBJ1-6, with TRBD1 identical over 10 bases. Germline CDR1 reads MNHNY; CDR2 reads SVGAGI (reference sequence). The length of the CDR3 is 16 residues. The V segment lost 6 bases and the J segment 9 bases; nucleotides outside the gene matches: 11. The CDR3 sequence is CASRGAGTGVLSPLHF. The CDR3 DNA reads TGTGCCAGCAGAGGGGCCGGGACAGGGGTACTTTCACCCCTCCACTTT.

The CDR3 bases are TGTGCCAGCAGTAAGACAGGGGGAAACACTGAAGCTTTCTTT. It codes for CASSKTGGNTEAFF. The chain links TRBV6-5 to TRBJ1-1; TRBD1 aligns across 9 bases. In germline, CDR1 is MNHEY, CDR2 SVGAGI. There are 14 residues in the CDR3. V was pared by 5 bases and J by 2 bases, with 3 bases of the junction left unmatched.

This clonotype was found many times. The rearrangement uses TRBV7-2 and TRBJ1-2; D not resolved. V was pared by 4 bases and J by 5 bases, with 11 bases between. The CDR3 runs to 13 residues. Germline lookup yields CDR1 SGHTA and CDR2 FQGNSA. CDR3 DNA: TGTGCCAGCAGCTCCGCAGGCGGGTATGGCTACACCTTC. Translated: CASSSAGGYGYTF.